These T cell receptor beta chains were read from a single sample in a study of blood T cell repertoires in COVID-19. Libraries were prepared by immunoSEQ multiplex PCR; TCRdb keeps only in-frame clonotypes and omits some of them. The sample shows 300,000 to 350,000 clones, about 90% of them seen only once. Specimen: PBMCs or T cells enriched from blood (not recorded which). Receptors were obtained from a woman aged 25 to 39 who had recovered from COVID-19. The conserved cysteine and the conserved F or W are not part of the CDR3 here. Rows may omit the clone size; those that give it use once, few, many or a size class.

v_call,j_call,clone_size,cdr3_aa
TRBV5-4,TRBJ1-2,once,ASRTTGHYGYT
TRBV5-6,TRBJ1-4,.,ASSLYRANNEKLF
TRBV28,TRBJ1-4,.,ASSSPQGGWEKLF
TRBV29-1,TRBJ1-2,.,SAAVTGVDYGYT
TRBV3-1/TRBV3-2,TRBJ1-1,.,ASSQGGGGTEAF
TRBV3-1/TRBV3-2,TRBJ2-5,.,ASSQLIQETQY
TRBV5-1,TRBJ1-1,few,ASSGQGGNTEAF
TRBV24-1,TRBJ1-4,.,TTSDSGQGFEKLF
TRBV4-3,TRBJ2-1,.,ASSEGTSGGYEQF
TRBV24-1,TRBJ1-1,.,ATSDHTGSTEAF
TRBV5-1,TRBJ1-5,.,ASSWGDRGDNQPQH
TRBV24-1,TRBJ2-5,.,ATSDGDRGVQETQY
TRBV19,TRBJ2-7,.,ASSPRDTYYEQY
TRBV6-5,TRBJ1-6,.,ASGDRAGSPLH
TRBV19,TRBJ2-6,.,ASSILPSSGANVLT
TRBV28,TRBJ1-2,once,ASRETGKRVHGYT
TRBV12-3/TRBV12-4,TRBJ2-1,.,ASRFNNEQF
TRBV9,TRBJ2-5,.,ASSRGQALQETQY
TRBV6-5,TRBJ2-3,.,ASGSISTDTQY
TRBV19,TRBJ1-1,.,ASSIADRVGPEAF
TRBV7-8,TRBJ1-1,.,ASSLRRGTEAF
TRBV7-9,TRBJ1-1,.,ASSPGIQNTEAF
TRBV6-6,TRBJ1-6,once,ASSYSTGYNSPLH
TRBV30,TRBJ1-2,.,AWSVSGAGVNYGYT
TRBV5-8,TRBJ1-1,.,ASRRQKNTEAF
TRBV5-5,TRBJ2-7,.,ASSLVGGSNEQY
TRBV20-1,TRBJ1-3,.,SASLAPSGNTIY
TRBV18,TRBJ1-6,.,ASSPLPSSYNSPLH
TRBV28,TRBJ1-6,.,ASSLRDRGPPPLH
TRBV27,TRBJ2-7,.,ASSKPGTGLYEQY
TRBV11-2,TRBJ2-3,.,ASSPRGGGVTDTQY
TRBV15,TRBJ2-7,.,ATSSSRREQY
TRBV29-1,TRBJ2-3,.,SVEGGPSDTQY
TRBV19,TRBJ1-6,.,ASSLVGGLTNSPLH
TRBV28,TRBJ1-2,.,ASSQGGGLDGYT
TRBV7-2,TRBJ1-4,.,ASSLNTGGGNEKLF
TRBV7-6,TRBJ2-7,.,ASSWGQGYEQY
TRBV2,TRBJ1-1,.,ASIEWTVNTEAF
TRBV28,TRBJ2-7,once,ASSLVVTGAIYEQY
TRBV2,TRBJ1-3,.,ASSGSGNTIY
TRBV5-1,TRBJ1-2,few,ASSLDINYGYT
TRBV6-5,TRBJ1-1,.,ASPVQGPEAF
TRBV13,TRBJ2-7,.,ASSLRDTSYEQY
TRBV27,TRBJ1-1,.,ASSPRGALTLNTEAF
TRBV30,TRBJ1-5,once,AWDVGTAYSNQPQH
TRBV11-2,TRBJ1-1,.,ASSRIPGQGFGNTEAF
TRBV28,TRBJ1-6,.,ASSPGQGYSPLH
TRBV4-1,TRBJ1-1,.,ASSQDSGGQGGPEAF
TRBV10-3,TRBJ2-7,.,AISPTGTHDSYEQY
TRBV11-2,TRBJ2-7,.,ASSLWQEGLTYEQY
TRBV5-1,TRBJ2-5,.,ASSLVVAGAQETQY
TRBV19,TRBJ2-1,.,ATSTGGHEQF
TRBV27,TRBJ2-1,.,ASSLKGVREQF
TRBV3-1/TRBV3-2,TRBJ1-6,.,ASSQGRRDTRGALH
TRBV7-2,TRBJ1-1,.,ASRDTEAF
TRBV30,TRBJ2-2,few,ACRGRSTGELF
TRBV10-2,TRBJ1-1,.,ASRSDSTDVAF
TRBV28,TRBJ2-2,.,ASSSYQGQGTTGELF
TRBV7-2,TRBJ2-3,.,ASSPVGTSGDRGHTQY
TRBV3-1/TRBV3-2,TRBJ1-4,.,ASSQVDSEKLF